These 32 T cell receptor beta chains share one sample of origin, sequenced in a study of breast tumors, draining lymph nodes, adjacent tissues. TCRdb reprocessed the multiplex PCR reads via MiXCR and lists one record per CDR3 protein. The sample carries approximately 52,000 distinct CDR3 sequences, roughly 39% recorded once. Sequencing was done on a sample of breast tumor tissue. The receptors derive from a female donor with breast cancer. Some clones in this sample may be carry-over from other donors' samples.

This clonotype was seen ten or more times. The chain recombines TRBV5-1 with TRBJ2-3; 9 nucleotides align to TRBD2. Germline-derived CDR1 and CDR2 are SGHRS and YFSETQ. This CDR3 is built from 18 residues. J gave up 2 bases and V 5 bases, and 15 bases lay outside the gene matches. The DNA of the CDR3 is TGCGCCAGCAGATCTGCCATAGCGGGAGCGATCTCCACAGATACGCAGTATTTT. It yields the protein CASRSAIAGAISTDTQYF.

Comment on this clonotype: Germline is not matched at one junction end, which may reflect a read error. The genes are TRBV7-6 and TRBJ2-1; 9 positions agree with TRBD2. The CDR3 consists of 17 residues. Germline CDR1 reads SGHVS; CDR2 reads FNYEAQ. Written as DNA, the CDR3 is TGTGCCGGCAGCTTAGGTCCTCTAGCGGGGAAGTGCAATGAGCAGTTCTTC. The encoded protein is CAGSLGPLAGKCNEQFF. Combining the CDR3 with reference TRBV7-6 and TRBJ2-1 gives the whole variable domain GAGVSQSPRYKVTKRGQDVALRCDPISGHVSLYWYRQALGQGPEFLTYFNYEAQQDKSGLPNDRFSAERPEGSISTLTIQRTEQRDSAMYRCAGSLGPLAGKCNEQFFGPGTRLTVL.

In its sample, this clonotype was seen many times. The CDR3 bases are TGTGCCAGCAGCTTTGGGGATGTGGAGACCCAGTACTTC. It codes for CASSFGDVETQYF. V and J are TRBV5-4 and TRBJ2-5; D unclear. The V gene's germline CDR1 is SGHNT and CDR2 YYREEE (reference sequence). This CDR3 has 13 residues. Trimming shortened V by 2 bases and J by 5 bases, and 10 bases separated the two germline ends.

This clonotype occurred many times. DNA for the CDR3: TGTGCCAGCAGTACCCAGGGTTCCTATGGCTACACCTTC. Protein product: CASSTQGSYGYTF. This chain links TRBV2 with TRBJ1-2, with a weak D call TRBD1 (5 bases). This CDR3 is built from 13 residues. V shed 5 bases and J shed 4 bases, with 11 bases lying between them. From germline, CDR1 is SNHLY and CDR2 FYNNEI.

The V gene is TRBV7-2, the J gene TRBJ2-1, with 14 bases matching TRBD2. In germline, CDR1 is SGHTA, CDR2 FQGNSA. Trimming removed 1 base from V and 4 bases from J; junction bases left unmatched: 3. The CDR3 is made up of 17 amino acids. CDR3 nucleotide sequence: TGTGCCAGCAGCTTAGAGGGGACTAGCGGGAGATACAATGAGCAGTTCTTC. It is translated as CASSLEGTSGRYNEQFF.

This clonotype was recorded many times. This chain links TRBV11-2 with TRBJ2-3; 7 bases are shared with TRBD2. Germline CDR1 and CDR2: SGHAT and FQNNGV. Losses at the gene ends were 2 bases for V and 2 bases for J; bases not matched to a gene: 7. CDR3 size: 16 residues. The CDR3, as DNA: TGTGCCAGCAGCTTATGGGTAGCGGGTTCCACAGATACGCAGTATTTT. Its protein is CASSLWVAGSTDTQYF.

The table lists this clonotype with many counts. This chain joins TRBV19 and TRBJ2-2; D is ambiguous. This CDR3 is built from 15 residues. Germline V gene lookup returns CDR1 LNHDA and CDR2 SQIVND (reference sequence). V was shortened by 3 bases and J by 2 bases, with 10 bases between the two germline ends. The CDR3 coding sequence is TGTGCCAGTAGTATCTCAACCGAAAACACCGGGGAGCTGTTTTTT. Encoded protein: CASSISTENTGELFF.

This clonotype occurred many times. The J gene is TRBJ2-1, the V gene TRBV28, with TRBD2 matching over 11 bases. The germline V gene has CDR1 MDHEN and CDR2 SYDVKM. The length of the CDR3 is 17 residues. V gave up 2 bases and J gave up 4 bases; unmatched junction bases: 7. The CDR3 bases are TGTGCCAGCAGTTTAGGATCGGGACTAGCGGCTTACAATGAGCAGTTCTTC. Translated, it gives CASSLGSGLAAYNEQFF.

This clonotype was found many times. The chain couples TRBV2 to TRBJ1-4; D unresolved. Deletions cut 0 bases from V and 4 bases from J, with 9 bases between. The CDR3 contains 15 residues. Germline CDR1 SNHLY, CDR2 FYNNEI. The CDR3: CASSEARHGNEKLFF. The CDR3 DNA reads TGTGCCAGCAGTGAAGCTCGACACGGTAATGAAAAACTGTTTTTT. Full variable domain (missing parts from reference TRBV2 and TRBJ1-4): EPEVTQTPSHQVTQMGQEVILRCVPISNHLYFYWYRQILGQKVEFLVSFYNNEISEKSEIFDDQFSVERPDGSNFTLKIRSTKLEDSAMYFCASSEARHGNEKLFFGSGTQLSVL.

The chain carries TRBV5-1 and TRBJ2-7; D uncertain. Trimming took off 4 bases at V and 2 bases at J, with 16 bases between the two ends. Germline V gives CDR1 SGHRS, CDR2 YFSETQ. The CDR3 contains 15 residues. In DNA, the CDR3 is TGCGCCAGCAGCCCTTCTAGTGAGGCGCCCTACGAGCAGTACTTC. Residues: CASSPSSEAPYEQYF.

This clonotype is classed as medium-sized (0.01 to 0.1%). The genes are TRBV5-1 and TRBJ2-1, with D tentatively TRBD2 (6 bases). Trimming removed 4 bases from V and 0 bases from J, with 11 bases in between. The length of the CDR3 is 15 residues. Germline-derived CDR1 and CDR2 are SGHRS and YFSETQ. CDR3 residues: CASSPGGSSYNEQFF. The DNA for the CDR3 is TGCGCCAGCAGCCCCGGGGGTAGCTCCTACAATGAGCAGTTCTTC.

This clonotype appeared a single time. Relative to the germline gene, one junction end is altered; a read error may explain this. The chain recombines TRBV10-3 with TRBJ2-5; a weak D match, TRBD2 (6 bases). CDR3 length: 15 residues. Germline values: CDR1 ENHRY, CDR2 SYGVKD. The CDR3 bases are TGTGCCATCAGCCAGGTTAGCGGATCCCAAGCGACCCAGTACTTC. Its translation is CAISQVSGSQATQYF.

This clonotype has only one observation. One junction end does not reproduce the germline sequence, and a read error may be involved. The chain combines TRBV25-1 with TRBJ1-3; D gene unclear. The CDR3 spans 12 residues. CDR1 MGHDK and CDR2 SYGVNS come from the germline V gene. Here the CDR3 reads CTSSAAGNTIYF. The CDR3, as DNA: TGTACCAGCAGTGCTGCTGGAAACACCATATATTTT.

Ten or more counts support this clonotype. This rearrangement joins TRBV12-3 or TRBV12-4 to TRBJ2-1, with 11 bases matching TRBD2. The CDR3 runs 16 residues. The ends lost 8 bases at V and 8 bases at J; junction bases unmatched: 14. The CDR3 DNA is TGTGCCAGCGTGACTAGCGGGGCCGCGGCCTCGTATGAGCAGTTCTTC. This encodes CASVTSGAAASYEQFF.

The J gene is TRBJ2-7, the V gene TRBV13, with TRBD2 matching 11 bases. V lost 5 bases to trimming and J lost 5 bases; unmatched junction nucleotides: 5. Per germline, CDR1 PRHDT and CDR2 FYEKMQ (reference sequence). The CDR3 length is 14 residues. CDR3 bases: TGTGCCAGCAGCAAGACGACTAGCGGGAACGAGCAGTACTTC. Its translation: CASSKTTSGNEQYF.

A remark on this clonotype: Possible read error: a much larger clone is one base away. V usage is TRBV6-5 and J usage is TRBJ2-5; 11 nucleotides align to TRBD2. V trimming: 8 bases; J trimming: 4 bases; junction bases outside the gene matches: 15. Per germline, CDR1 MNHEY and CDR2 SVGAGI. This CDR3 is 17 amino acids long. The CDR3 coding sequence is TGTGCCAGCCATCATATGACTAGCGGGAAGGCGGGAGAGACCCAGTACTTC. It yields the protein CASHHMTSGKAGETQYF.

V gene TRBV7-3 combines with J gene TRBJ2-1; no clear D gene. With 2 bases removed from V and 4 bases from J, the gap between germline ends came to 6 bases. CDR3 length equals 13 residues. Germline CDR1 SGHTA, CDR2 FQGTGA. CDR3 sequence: CASSLVRYNEQFF. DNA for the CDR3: TGTGCCAGCAGCTTAGTGAGGTACAATGAGCAGTTCTTC.

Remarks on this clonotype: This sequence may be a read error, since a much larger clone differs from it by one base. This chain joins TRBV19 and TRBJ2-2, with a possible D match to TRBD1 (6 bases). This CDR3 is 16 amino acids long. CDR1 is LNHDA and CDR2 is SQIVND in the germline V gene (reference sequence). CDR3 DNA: TGTGCCGGTAGTCTCAGGGGACGTACTGACACCGGGGAGCTGTTTTTT. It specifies CAGSLRGRTDTGELFF.

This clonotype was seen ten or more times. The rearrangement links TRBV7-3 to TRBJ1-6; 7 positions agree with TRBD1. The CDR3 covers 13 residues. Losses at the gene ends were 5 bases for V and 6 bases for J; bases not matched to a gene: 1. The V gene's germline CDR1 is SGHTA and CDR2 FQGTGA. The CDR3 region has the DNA TGTGCCAGCAGCGGGGACAGTAATTCACCCCTCCACTTT. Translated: CASSGDSNSPLHF.

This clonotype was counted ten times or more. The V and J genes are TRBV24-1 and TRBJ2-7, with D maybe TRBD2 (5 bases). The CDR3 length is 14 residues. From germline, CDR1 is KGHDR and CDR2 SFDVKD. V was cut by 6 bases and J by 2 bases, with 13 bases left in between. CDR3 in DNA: TGTGCCACCAGTAACCCGGACTTGCCCTACGAGCAGTACTTC. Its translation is CATSNPDLPYEQYF.

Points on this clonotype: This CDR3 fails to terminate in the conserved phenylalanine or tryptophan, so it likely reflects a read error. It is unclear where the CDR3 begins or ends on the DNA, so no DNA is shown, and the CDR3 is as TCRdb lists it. CDR3 sequence: CASSESVRGRGANEKLLL. The V gene is TRBV6-1, the J gene TRBJ1-4; the D segment call TRBD1 is taken from the table without a DNA check. The CDR3 totals 18 residues, both ends included. Per germline, CDR1 MNHNS and CDR2 SASEGT.

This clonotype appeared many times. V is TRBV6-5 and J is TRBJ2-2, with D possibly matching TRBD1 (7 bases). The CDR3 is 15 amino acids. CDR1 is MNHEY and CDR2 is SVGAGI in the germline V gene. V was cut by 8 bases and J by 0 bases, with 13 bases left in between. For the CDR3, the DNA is TGTGCCAGCTTGGGCGGGACAGCGAACACCGGGGAGCTGTTTTTT. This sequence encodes CASLGGTANTGELFF.

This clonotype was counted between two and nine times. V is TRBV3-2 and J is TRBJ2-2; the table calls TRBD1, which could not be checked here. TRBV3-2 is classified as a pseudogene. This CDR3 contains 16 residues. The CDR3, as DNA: TGTGCCAGCAGCCAAGTACGAGGGGTGGACACCGGGGAGCTGTTTTTT. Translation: CASSQVRGVDTGELFF.

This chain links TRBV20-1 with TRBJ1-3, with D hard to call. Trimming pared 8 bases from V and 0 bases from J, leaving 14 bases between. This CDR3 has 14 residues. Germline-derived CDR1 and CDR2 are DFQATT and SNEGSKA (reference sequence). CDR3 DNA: TGCAGTTATGAGGGCCCTGACTCTGGAAACACCATATATTTT. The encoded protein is CSYEGPDSGNTIYF.

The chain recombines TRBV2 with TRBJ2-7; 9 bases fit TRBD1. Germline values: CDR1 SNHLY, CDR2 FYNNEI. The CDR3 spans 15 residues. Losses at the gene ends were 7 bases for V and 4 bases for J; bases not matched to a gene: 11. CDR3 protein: CASKSPGQGLYEQYF. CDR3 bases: TGTGCCAGCAAATCTCCGGGACAGGGTCTATACGAGCAGTACTTC.

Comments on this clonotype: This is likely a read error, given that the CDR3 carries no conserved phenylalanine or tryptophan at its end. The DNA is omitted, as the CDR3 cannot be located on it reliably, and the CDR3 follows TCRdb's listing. The CDR3 loop is CASSGAADGYTFGS. V usage is TRBV25-1 and J usage is TRBJ2-5. Germline loops: CDR1 MGHDK, CDR2 SYGVNS. The CDR3 sequence runs 14 residues, both termini included.

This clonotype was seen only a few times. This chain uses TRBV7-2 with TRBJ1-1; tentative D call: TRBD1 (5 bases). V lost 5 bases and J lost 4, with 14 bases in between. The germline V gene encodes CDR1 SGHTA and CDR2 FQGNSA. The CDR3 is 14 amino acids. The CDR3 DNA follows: TGTGCCAGCAGCCCAAGTCAGGGCCGCACTGAAGCTTTCTTT. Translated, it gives CASSPSQGRTEAFF.

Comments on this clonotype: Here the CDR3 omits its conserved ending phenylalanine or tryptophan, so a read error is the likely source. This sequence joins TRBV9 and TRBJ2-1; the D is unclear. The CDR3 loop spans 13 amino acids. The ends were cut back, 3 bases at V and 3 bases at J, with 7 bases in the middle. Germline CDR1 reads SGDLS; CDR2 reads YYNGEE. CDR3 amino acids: CASSGDNYNEQFS. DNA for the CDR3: TGTGCCAGCAGCGGAGACAACTACAATGAGCAGTTCTCC.

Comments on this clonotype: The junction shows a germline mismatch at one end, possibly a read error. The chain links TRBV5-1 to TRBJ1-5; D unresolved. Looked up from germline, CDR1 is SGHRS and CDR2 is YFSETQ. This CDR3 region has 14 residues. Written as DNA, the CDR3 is TGCGCCAGCAACTACTTGGGGTGGAATCACCCCCAGCACTTT. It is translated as CASNYLGWNHPQHF.

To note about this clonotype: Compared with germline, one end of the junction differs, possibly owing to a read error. The DNA for the CDR3 is TGCGCCAGCAGCTTACCGGGACTAGCGTGGGAGCAGTTCTTC. Its protein is CASSLPGLAWEQFF. The rearrangement links TRBV7-9 to TRBJ2-1; TRBD2 matches at 10 bases. Per germline, CDR1 SEHNR and CDR2 FQNEAQ (reference sequence). CDR3 size: 14 residues.

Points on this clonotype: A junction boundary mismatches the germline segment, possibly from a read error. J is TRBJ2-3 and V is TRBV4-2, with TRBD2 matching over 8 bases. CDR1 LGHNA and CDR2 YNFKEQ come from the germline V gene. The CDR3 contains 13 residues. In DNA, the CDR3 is TGTGCCAGCAGCACGGGAGGGCGCCATACGCAGTATTTC. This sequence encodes CASSTGGRHTQYF.

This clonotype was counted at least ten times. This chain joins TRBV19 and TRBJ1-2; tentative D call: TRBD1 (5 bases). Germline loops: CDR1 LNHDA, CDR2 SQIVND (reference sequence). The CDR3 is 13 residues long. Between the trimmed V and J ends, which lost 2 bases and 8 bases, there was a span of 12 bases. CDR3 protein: CASSITSDNGYTF. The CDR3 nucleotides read TGTGCCAGTAGTATAACATCGGACAACGGCTACACCTTC.